This T cell receptor beta chain was found in a study of blood T cell repertoires in COVID-19. TCRdb's copy holds only in-frame clones and misses some; the assay was immunoSEQ multiplex PCR. This table holds tens of thousands of clones, approximately 83% found once. This CDR3 is 13 amino acids long. Germline CDR1 reads SGHNT; CDR2 reads YENEEA. The V gene lost 3 bases and the J gene lost 6 bases, with 11 bases spanning the gap. V usage is TRBV11-3 and J usage is TRBJ1-1; D uncertain. This sequence originates from a human donor in a cohort sampled during active COVID-19. Material: peripheral blood. The CDR3 reads CASSFRGSAEAFF. The DNA of the CDR3 is TGTGCCAGCAGCTTTCGCGGTAGCGCTGAAGCTTTCTTT.